The 32 T cell receptor beta chains below all came from one sample that was sequenced in a study of blood T cell repertoires in COVID-19. The assay was immunoSEQ multiplex PCR, and TCRdb's table has in-frame clones only and misses some. Of about 230,000 clones listed, approximately 84% are singletons. Material for sequencing was PBMCs or T cells enriched from blood (not recorded which). These receptors were collected from a man between 60 and 70 years old who had recovered from COVID-19.

This chain uses TRBV6-5 with TRBJ1-2; 7 bases are a match to TRBD1. V gave up 8 bases and J gave up 2 bases; unmatched junction bases: 8. Germline V gene sequence: CDR1 MNHEY, CDR2 SVGAGI. CDR3 length: 14 amino acids. Here the CDR3 reads CASRNPGQNYGYTF. Written as DNA, the CDR3 is TGTGCCAGCCGAAACCCGGGACAGAACTATGGCTACACCTTC.

The chain links TRBV24-1 to TRBJ1-5, with 8 bases matching TRBD1. The CDR3 is 16 amino acids. After removal of 3 bases from V and 5 bases from J, the junction contained 8 bases not matched to a gene. The germline V gene has CDR1 KGHDR and CDR2 SFDVKD. Here the CDR3 reads CATSDPGQGPDQPQHF. CDR3 nucleotide sequence: TGTGCCACCAGTGATCCCGGACAGGGTCCGGATCAGCCCCAGCATTTT.

Here the CDR3 DNA reads TGTGCCAGCGGGCGACAGGTACGAACTGAAGCTTTCTTT. Its protein product is CASGRQVRTEAFF. The chain is built from TRBV12-3 or TRBV12-4 and TRBJ1-1; tentatively, D is TRBD1 (6 bases). The CDR3 is made up of 13 amino acids. The V end was cut by 8 bases, the J end by 5 bases, with 15 bases between.

V gene TRBV4-2 combines with J gene TRBJ2-3, with a tentative D call TRBD2 (7 bases). Trimming shortened V by 0 bases and J by 6 bases, and 16 bases separated the two germline ends. The CDR3 loop spans 16 amino acids. Looked up from germline, CDR1 is LGHNA and CDR2 is YNFKEQ. The CDR3 DNA reads as TGTGCCAGCAGCCAAGATGGGGCGGGGGCTGCCGATACGCAGTATTTT. Translating gives CASSQDGAGAADTQYF.

This clone was recorded once. The CDR3 sequence: CASSPKTNSYEQYF. The CDR3 bases are TGTGCCAGCAGCCCCAAGACAAACTCCTACGAGCAGTACTTC. The chain combines TRBV2 with TRBJ2-7; D remains ambiguous. Trimming removed 6 bases at V and 0 bases at J, with 12 bases between. CDR1 SNHLY and CDR2 FYNNEI come from the germline V gene. The CDR3 is made up of 14 amino acids.

The J gene is TRBJ2-3, the V gene TRBV4-3; 7 bases align to TRBD1. J was trimmed by 3 bases and V by 3 bases; bases with no gene match: 3. CDR3 length: 14 amino acids. From germline, CDR1 is LGHNA and CDR2 YSLEER. The CDR3 DNA reads as TGCGCCAGCAGCCATCGGGACAGAACAGATACGCAGTATTTT. Amino acids: CASSHRDRTDTQYF.

The CDR3 region is CASSADSWGYTF. The CDR3 DNA reads TGTGCCAGCAGCGCGGACAGCTGGGGCTACACCTTC. The chain recombines TRBV9 with TRBJ1-2; D perhaps matches TRBD1 (6 bases). Deletions cut 3 bases from V and 8 bases from J, with 11 bases between. The CDR3 has 12 residues. Germline CDR1 and CDR2: SGDLS and YYNGEE. Full variable domain (remainder filled in from reference TRBV9 and TRBJ1-2): DSGVTQTPKHLITATGQRVTLRCSPRSGDLSVYWYQQSLDQGLQFLIQYYNGEERAKGNILERFSAQQFPDLHSELNLSSLELGDSALYFCASSADSWGYTFGSGTRLTVV.

The chain is built from TRBV27 and TRBJ1-4; D is ambiguous. CDR3 length equals 14 residues. Trimming stripped 0 bases from V and 10 bases from J, with 12 bases between. Germline V gene sequence: CDR1 MNHEY, CDR2 SMNVEV (reference sequence). The CDR3: CASSLSGSGPKLFF. The CDR3 DNA reads as TGTGCCAGCAGTTTATCGGGGAGTGGGCCAAAACTGTTTTTT.

As concerns this clone: Other DNA sequences within the sample encode an identical CDR3. The chain carries TRBV5-1 and TRBJ1-1; a possible D gene is TRBD1 (6 bases). CDR1 is SGHRS and CDR2 is YFSETQ in the germline V gene. Trimming took off 2 bases at V and 2 bases at J, with 7 bases between the two ends. The CDR3 is 13 residues long. CDR3 sequence reads: CASSLQGNTEAFF. In nucleotides, the CDR3 is TGCGCCAGCAGCTTACAGGGTAACACTGAAGCTTTCTTT.

This sequence joins TRBV4-3 and TRBJ2-3; D is unresolved. V was pared by 0 bases and J by 4 bases, with 8 bases between. Germline V CDR1 and CDR2: LGHNA, YSLEER. This CDR3 spans 14 amino acids. In DNA, the CDR3 is TGCGCCAGCAGCCAAGAGAGCCGTTCAGATACGCAGTATTTT. Residues: CASSQESRSDTQYF.

The V gene is TRBV7-2, the J gene TRBJ1-3; maybe TRBD1 (5 bases). Trimming removed 5 bases from V and 0 bases from J, with 11 bases in between. The CDR3 is made up of 15 amino acids. The V gene's germline CDR1 is SGHTA and CDR2 FQGNSA. CDR3 residues: CASSRTGVSGNTIYF. The CDR3 DNA sequence: TGTGCCAGCAGCAGAACAGGAGTCTCTGGAAACACCATATATTTT.

The chain has TRBV7-2 and TRBJ1-2; D is possibly TRBD1 (6 bases). The CDR3 has 14 amino acids. Germline V gene lookup returns CDR1 SGHTA and CDR2 FQGNSA. V lost 1 base and J 2 bases, leaving 8 bases between the germline ends. Here the CDR3 reads CASSLVGANYGYTF. The CDR3 DNA reads as TGTGCCAGCAGCTTAGTGGGGGCGAACTATGGCTACACCTTC.

The chain couples TRBV5-6 to TRBJ1-5, with 8 bases lining up with TRBD1. The germline CDR1 and CDR2 sequences are SGHDT and YYEEEE. This CDR3 region has 14 residues. V trimming: 5 bases; J trimming: 6 bases; junction bases outside the gene matches: 7. The CDR3 DNA reads TGTGCCAGCAGTGGACAGGGTATGGGTCAGCCCCAGCATTTT. It specifies CASSGQGMGQPQHF.

This chain joins TRBV10-3 and TRBJ2-3, with 11 bases matching TRBD2. The germline gives CDR1 ENHRY, CDR2 SYGVKD. The CDR3 is made up of 16 amino acids. With V trimmed by 7 bases and J by 2 bases, 8 bases remained unmatched. The CDR3 DNA reads TGTGCCATCACTGCCGGGACTAGCGGAGACACAGATACGCAGTATTTT. Encoded protein: CAITAGTSGDTDTQYF.

The CDR3 reads CASSKSSGGPYEQYF. DNA for the CDR3: TGTGCCAGCAGCAAGAGTAGCGGGGGTCCCTACGAGCAGTACTTC. J is TRBJ2-7 and V is TRBV7-2; TRBD2 agrees at 9 bases. The V segment lost 5 bases and the J segment 2 bases; nucleotides outside the gene matches: 7. CDR3 length: 15 residues. Per the germline V gene, CDR1 is SGHTA and CDR2 is FQGNSA. The full variable domain, completed using reference TRBV7-2 and TRBJ2-7, is GAGVSQSPSNKVTEKGKDVELRCDPISGHTALYWYRQSLGQGLEFLIYFQGNSAPDKSGLPSDRFSAERTGGSVSTLTIQRTQQEDSAVYLCASSKSSGGPYEQYFGPGTRLTVT.

This rearrangement joins TRBV25-1 to TRBJ1-2; 10 bases agree with TRBD1. CDR1 and CDR2 from the germline V gene are MGHDK and SYGVNS. The V and J ends lost 4 bases and 7 bases, in that order; junction bases with no gene match: 6. The CDR3 covers 14 residues. CDR3 residues: CASSVTGGAGGYTF. Here the CDR3 DNA reads TGTGCCAGCAGTGTGACAGGGGGCGCGGGTGGCTACACCTTC.

The CDR3 region is CAISTGTQNSPLHF. CDR3 DNA sequence: TGTGCCATCAGTACGGGAACTCAAAATTCACCCCTCCACTTT. The chain uses TRBV10-3 and TRBJ1-6; D is uncertain. CDR3 length: 14 amino acids. Between the trimmed V and J ends, which lost 5 bases and 7 bases, there was a span of 12 bases. Germline loops: CDR1 ENHRY, CDR2 SYGVKD.

This clone has a single count. The V call is TRBV30, the J call TRBJ2-1; 10 bases are a match to TRBD2. Germline loops: CDR1 GTSNPN, CDR2 SVGIG (reference sequence). The CDR3 runs 15 residues. V gave up 3 bases and J gave up 9 bases; unmatched junction bases: 11. CDR3 DNA: TGTGCCTGGAGCATGGGGCTAGCGGGGGTAGTTGAGCAGTTCTTC. Its protein is CAWSMGLAGVVEQFF. Together with reference TRBV30 and TRBJ2-1, the CDR3 gives the full variable domain: SQTIHQWPATLVQPVGSPLSLECTVEGTSNPNLYWYRQAAGRGLQLLFYSVGIGQISSEVPQNLSASRPQDRQFILSSKKLLLSDSGFYLCAWSMGLAGVVEQFFGPGTRLTVL.

The rearrangement links TRBV4-1 to TRBJ1-2; 8 bases match TRBD1. CDR1 is MGHRA, CDR2 YSYEKL, per germline. CDR3 length equals 15 residues. V shed 0 bases and J 4 bases; nucleotides not matched to a gene: 4. CDR3 protein: CASSQDGTGPYGYTF. In nucleotides, the CDR3 is TGCGCCAGCAGCCAAGATGGGACAGGCCCCTATGGCTACACCTTC.

V is TRBV5-1 and J is TRBJ1-1, with a possible D match to TRBD1 (6 bases). Looked up from germline, CDR1 is SGHRS and CDR2 is YFSETQ. The CDR3 has 14 amino acids. Trimming removed 4 bases at V and 6 bases at J, with 16 bases between. Written as DNA, the CDR3 is TGCGCCAGCAGCGGGGGACAACTTGGGGCTGAAGCTTTCTTT. Amino acids: CASSGGQLGAEAFF.

Here the CDR3 reads CAWTETQETQYF. CDR3 bases: TGTGCCTGGACGGAGACTCAAGAGACCCAGTACTTC. The rearrangement uses TRBV30 and TRBJ2-5; the D is unclear. Looked up from germline, CDR1 is GTSNPN and CDR2 is SVGIG (reference sequence). Trimming cost V 4 bases and J 2 bases, with 8 bases left between them. This CDR3 spans 12 amino acids. Using reference TRBV30 and TRBJ2-5 for the parts outside the CDR3, the full variable domain is SQTIHQWPATLVQPVGSPLSLECTVEGTSNPNLYWYRQAAGRGLQLLFYSVGIGQISSEVPQNLSASRPQDRQFILSSKKLLLSDSGFYLCAWTETQETQYFGPGTRLLVL.

The CDR3 region is CASSLGPEQYF. The CDR3 bases are TGTGCCAGCAGCTTAGGGCCCGAGCAGTACTTC. The V gene is TRBV7-9, the J gene TRBJ2-7, with unresolved D. The V gene lost 1 base and the J gene lost 6 bases, with 4 bases spanning the gap. The length of the CDR3 is 11 residues. Per the germline V gene, CDR1 is SEHNR and CDR2 is FQNEAQ (reference sequence).

The chain recombines TRBV19 with TRBJ1-4, with D perhaps matching TRBD1 (5 bases). CDR1 LNHDA and CDR2 SQIVND come from the germline V gene (reference sequence). The CDR3 runs to 14 residues. The germline V and J ends were trimmed by 4 bases and 3 bases, with 9 bases remaining between them. CDR3 loop: CASSNDRSNEKLFF. Here the CDR3 DNA reads TGTGCCAGTAGTAACGACAGATCTAATGAAAAACTGTTTTTT.

This clone was recorded only once. CDR3 in amino acids: CASSDSGNEQFF. The CDR3 DNA sequence: TGTGCCAGCAGCGATAGTGGCAATGAGCAGTTCTTC. The chain combines TRBV6-5 with TRBJ2-1; D not certain. Germline V gene sequence: CDR1 MNHEY, CDR2 SVGAGI. The CDR3 is 12 residues long. Trimming took 6 bases from V and 6 from J, leaving 9 bases between them.

Regarding this clone: The germline gene is not matched at one end of the junction; a read error may be the cause. The gene calls are TRBV19 and TRBJ1-5; the D is unclear. The CDR3 runs 15 residues. Germline V gives CDR1 LNHDA, CDR2 SQIVND (reference sequence). The DNA of the CDR3 is TGTGCCAGTAGGATAGGACCCGAGGGCAATCAGCCCCAGCATTTT. It is translated as CASRIGPEGNQPQHF.

The rearrangement links TRBV6-5 to TRBJ1-1, with a possible D match to TRBD1 (5 bases). Trimming left V 0 bases short and J 1 base short, with 9 bases between. The CDR3 is 15 residues long. Germline CDR1 reads MNHEY; CDR2 reads SVGAGI. CDR3 in amino acids: CASSYSRTQNTEAFF. The CDR3 DNA sequence: TGTGCCAGCAGTTACTCGCGGACACAGAACACTGAAGCTTTCTTT.

The V gene is TRBV2, the J gene TRBJ1-2, with D maybe TRBD1 (6 bases). The germline V gene encodes CDR1 SNHLY and CDR2 FYNNEI. The V and J ends lost 4 bases and 3 bases respectively, with 12 bases between them. There are 14 residues in the CDR3. CDR3 sequence reads: CASSVQGHDYGYTF. CDR3 bases: TGTGCCAGCAGTGTCCAGGGGCACGACTATGGCTACACCTTC.

The rearrangement joins TRBV11-2 to TRBJ1-6, with 8 bases fitting TRBD1. There are 13 residues in the CDR3. The ends lost 3 bases at V and 8 bases at J; junction bases unmatched: 0. Germline values: CDR1 SGHAT, CDR2 FQNNGV. This chain's CDR3 is CASSLDRDSPLHF. The CDR3 coding sequence is TGTGCCAGCAGCTTGGACAGGGATTCACCCCTCCACTTT.

This clone was counted once. The rearrangement uses TRBV7-9 and TRBJ2-1; 7 bases agree with TRBD1. The CDR3 totals 14 residues. Germline V gene sequence: CDR1 SEHNR, CDR2 FQNEAQ (reference sequence). Trimming took 3 bases from V and 2 from J; bases not matched to a gene: 1. The CDR3 coding sequence is TGTGCCAGCAGCTTGGGACAGACCTACAATGAGCAGTTCTTC. Its translation: CASSLGQTYNEQFF.

This chain links TRBV12-5 with TRBJ2-3; 8 nucleotides align to TRBD2. The CDR3 has 14 residues. Germline CDR1 and CDR2: LGHNT and FRNRAP. Trimming removed 7 bases from V and 0 bases from J; junction bases left unmatched: 3. This chain's CDR3 is CASVAGSSTDTQYF. The CDR3 DNA follows: TGTGCTAGTGTAGCGGGGTCTAGCACAGATACGCAGTATTTT.

The gene calls are TRBV10-3 and TRBJ1-2, with a weak D call TRBD1 (6 bases). Germline V gene lookup returns CDR1 ENHRY and CDR2 SYGVKD. The CDR3 runs to 13 residues. The V end was cut by 5 bases, the J end by 7 bases, with 14 bases between. DNA for the CDR3: TGTGCCATCAGTAGGCGGACAGACGTTGGCTACACCTTC. Translation: CAISRRTDVGYTF.

This clone was counted once. The genes are TRBV20-1 and TRBJ1-1; a weak D match, TRBD1 (6 bases). Germline V lookup: CDR1 DFQATT, CDR2 SNEGSKA (reference sequence). The CDR3 loop spans 11 amino acids. V lost 0 bases and J lost 10, with 9 bases in between. CDR3 sequence reads: CSARDRGLAFF. CDR3 nucleotide sequence: TGCAGTGCTAGAGACAGGGGATTAGCTTTCTTT.